These 11 T cell receptor beta chains were sequenced from one sample in a study of T cells in Graves' hyperthyroidism and ophthalmopathy. Amplified TCR beta CDR3 regions came from RNA transcripts. The HTBI primer set served for first-round RT-PCR of the TCR CDR3. Each CDR3 protein gets one entry after TCRdb re-called the multiplex PCR reads with MiXCR. Here the sample spans hundreds of thousands of distinct CDR3 sequences, around 16% being singletons. Sequencing was performed on blood. The receptor set was obtained from a woman aged 30 to 39 with Graves' hyperthyroidism.

This clonotype has a handful of counts. The rearrangement uses TRBV15 and TRBJ2-5; D is unresolved. CDR1 and CDR2 from the germline V gene are LNHNV and YYDKDF (reference sequence). The CDR3 contains 18 residues. The V and J ends lost 0 bases and 3 bases respectively, with 20 bases between them. The CDR3 DNA reads TGTGCCACCAGCAGAGATATACCTCGACGGCGCTCCGAAGAGACCCAGTACTTC. Protein: CATSRDIPRRRSEETQYF.

This clonotype was picked up many times. The chain couples TRBV15 to TRBJ1-5; D is uncertain. Germline CDR1 LNHNV, CDR2 YYDKDF (reference sequence). The CDR3 consists of 13 residues. V was shortened by 5 bases and J by 4 bases, with 9 bases between the two germline ends. In nucleotides, the CDR3 is TGTGCCACCAGCCGCAGCCAAAATCAGCCCCAGCATTTT. This encodes CATSRSQNQPQHF. Based on the CDR3 plus reference TRBV15 and TRBJ1-5, the full variable domain is DAMVIQNPRYQVTQFGKPVTLSCSQTLNHNVMYWYQQKSSQAPKLLFHYYDKDFNNEADTPDNFQSRRPNTSFCFLDIRSPGLGDTAMYLCATSRSQNQPQHFGDGTRLSIL.

Note on this clonotype: A read error may be the cause here, since a much bigger clone is one base away. The rearrangement links TRBV12-3 or TRBV12-4 to TRBJ1-2; D uncertain. CDR3 length equals 13 residues. The CDR3 nucleotides read TGTGCCTGCAGCAAGGGTGTCACCTATGGCTACACCTTC. This translates into CACSKGVTYGYTF.

This clonotype was seen at least ten times. This chain uses TRBV6-2 or TRBV6-3 with TRBJ2-3; D ambiguous. The CDR3 is made up of 13 amino acids. Trimming cost V 2 bases and J 5 bases, with 8 bases left between them. Germline CDR1 reads MNHEY; CDR2 reads SVGEGT. CDR3 protein: CASSYPQGDTQYF. In nucleotides, the CDR3 is TGTGCCAGCAGTTACCCACAAGGAGATACGCAGTATTTT.

There are many counts of this clonotype. J is TRBJ2-7 and V is TRBV6-5; possibly TRBD1 or TRBD2 for D (5 bases each). Germline V gene lookup returns CDR1 MNHEY and CDR2 SVGAGI. CDR3 length: 15 amino acids. The V gene lost 0 bases and the J gene lost 6 bases, with 15 bases spanning the gap. The CDR3 bases are TGTGCCAGCAGTTACTCCAATCGGGACCTCTTCGAGCAGTACTTC. It translates to CASSYSNRDLFEQYF.

This clonotype was seen a handful of times. This chain connects TRBV6-1 to TRBJ1-1; no firm D call. The CDR3 sequence is 13 residues long. V lost 5 bases and J 0 bases, leaving 7 bases between the germline ends. Germline CDR1 is MNHNS and CDR2 is SASEGT. CDR3 protein: CASSTQMNTEAFF. The CDR3 nucleotides read TGTGCCAGCAGTACCCAGATGAACACTGAAGCTTTCTTT.

The V call is TRBV4-3, the J call TRBJ2-1; 11 bases agree with TRBD2. CDR1 is LGHNA, CDR2 YSLEER, per germline. With 0 bases clipped from V and 7 bases from J, the junction kept 8 bases outside the gene matches. The CDR3 runs 17 residues. The CDR3 loop is CASSQDLGLAGGNEQFF. CDR3 nucleotides: TGCGCCAGCAGCCAAGATCTGGGCCTAGCGGGAGGAAATGAGCAGTTCTTC.

The rearrangement links TRBV3-1 to TRBJ2-3, with 8 bases aligning to TRBD2. Germline CDR1 is LGHDT and CDR2 is YNNKEL (reference sequence). The CDR3 contains 18 residues. Unmatched junction bases numbered 12, after V lost 1 base and J lost 3 bases. Written as DNA, the CDR3 is TGTGCCAGCAGCCAAGCGAGGTTTAGTAGCGGGATTACAGATACGCAGTATTTT. Its protein product is CASSQARFSSGITDTQYF.

Ten or more counts support this clonotype. This rearrangement joins TRBV20-1 to TRBJ1-1, with 9 nucleotides matching TRBD1. Germline V lookup: CDR1 DFQATT, CDR2 SNEGSKA (reference sequence). The CDR3 has 11 amino acids. The CDR3 spells CRPTGGSEAFF. The DNA for the CDR3 is TGCAGGCCGACAGGGGGAAGTGAAGCTTTCTTT.

This clonotype has a handful of counts. The genes are TRBV3-1 and TRBJ2-7; 8 bases align to TRBD1. Germline V gives CDR1 LGHDT, CDR2 YNNKEL (reference sequence). The CDR3 length is 15 residues. Germline trimming cut 5 bases from V and 3 bases from J; bases unmatched to any gene: 9. CDR3 in amino acids: CASSERTGNYYEQYF. CDR3 nucleotides: TGTGCCAGCAGCGAAAGGACAGGGAACTACTACGAGCAGTACTTC.

Of note for this clonotype: A much larger clone differs by one base, so this may be a read error. In nucleotides, the CDR3 is TGTGCCTGGAGTAGGGGACCGAGCTACGAGCAGTACTTC. Its protein product is CAWSRGPSYEQYF. The J gene is TRBJ2-7, the V gene TRBV30; the D call may be TRBD1 or TRBD2 (5 bases each). There are 13 residues in the CDR3. Germline values: CDR1 GTSNPN, CDR2 SVGIG (reference sequence). V gave up 2 bases and J gave up 3 bases, with 11 bases separating them.